The clone carrying this T cell receptor beta chain was detected a few times. Its matching antigen is unknown. This specimen belongs to a study of response to subunit inactivated influenza vaccine. Study-level findings and limits: Only a handful of new T cells, the authors suggested, are recruited with each seasonal influenza vaccination.

TCRdb reprocessed the RT-PCR reads with MiXCR, giving one entry per CDR3 protein. Here the sample spans hundreds of thousands of distinct CDR3 sequences, around 16% being singletons. CDR1 is SEHNR, CDR2 FQNEAQ, per germline (reference sequence). This CDR3 has 15 residues. Trimming removed 2 bases from V and 4 bases from J, with 14 bases in between. Source: PBMCs from blood, taken 12 days after vaccination. V and J are TRBV7-9 and TRBJ1-2; D is perhaps TRBD1 (5 bases). The TCR originated in a man between 50 and 59 years old who received an inactivated influenza vaccine. The CDR3 sequence is CASSLPEGAIYGYTF. In DNA, the CDR3 is TGTGCCAGCAGCTTACCTGAAGGGGCGATCTATGGCTACACCTTC.